These T cell receptor beta chains were read from a single sample in a study of shared clonotypes between healthy human individuals. This table comes from immunoSEQ multiplex PCR, and its TCRdb copy is limited to in-frame clones, with some not included. Of about 2.4 million clones detected, 93% appear once; the ten largest clones hold around 0.37%. The sample consisted of naive CD4+ T cells from PBMCs. The source of these receptors is a man younger than 35 in good health. Some clones in this sample may be carry-over from other donors' samples. The CDR3 runs from the conserved cysteine through the conserved F or W. The order of the fields is V gene, D gene, clone size, J gene, CDR3 DNA, CDR3 protein. A D gene is named only where the DNA matches it firmly. Size tells how often a clone was seen (once, few, many) or the class of an expanded clone, and some rows leave it out.

>TRBV30|.|few|TRBJ2-2
TGTGCCTGGAATCCGGAAGGCGGGGAGCTGTTTTTT
CAWNPEGGELFF
>TRBV2|TRBD1|.|TRBJ2-2
TGTGCCACTACCCCGGGACAGGGAATGTCGAACACCGGGGAGCTGTTTTTT
CATTPGQGMSNTGELFF
>TRBV19|TRBD1|.|TRBJ2-3
TGTGCCAGTAGTATCACAGGGGCCCACACAGATACGCAGTATTTT
CASSITGAHTDTQYF
>TRBV4-1|.|.|TRBJ2-1
TGCGCCAGCAGCCTCAGGGTGGATGAGCAGTTCTTC
CASSLRVDEQFF
>TRBV5-1|.|.|TRBJ2-2
TGCGCCAGCAGCTTGGAGGGTCCCCCCCCAACCTACGGCACCGGGGAGCTGTTTTTT
CASSLEGPPPTYGTGELFF
>TRBV11-2|.|once|TRBJ2-2
TGTGCCAGCAGCCCCACCACAGGTTGGGCCACCGGGGAGCTGTTTTTT
CASSPTTGWATGELFF
>TRBV6-5|TRBD2|.|TRBJ2-3
TGTGCCAGCAGCCGGACTAGCGGGAGTCTAAATACGCAGTATTTT
CASSRTSGSLNTQYF
>TRBV5-5|.|.|TRBJ2-7
TGTGCCAGCAGCGTGGACCTAGGGGAGTACTTCTACTTC
CASSVDLGEYFYF
>TRBV5-5|.|.|TRBJ2-7
TGTGCCAGCAGCCGCGGGCCCTACGAGCAGTACTTC
CASSRGPYEQYF
>TRBV9|TRBD2|.|TRBJ2-7
TGTGCCAGCAGCGCCAAACTAGCGGGAGACTTATACGAGCAGTACTTC
CASSAKLAGDLYEQYF
>TRBV28|TRBD1|.|TRBJ1-1
TGTGCCAGCAGTTCCCCGGACAGGGAGAACACTGAAGCTTTCTTT
CASSSPDRENTEAFF
>TRBV7-2|.|.|TRBJ2-7
TGTGCCAGCAGCTTTGCGATCTCCTACGAGCAGTACTTC
CASSFAISYEQYF
>TRBV7-9|.|.|TRBJ2-3
TGTGCCAGCAGCTTATTCGCGGGACTTGTCACAGATACGCAGTATTTT
CASSLFAGLVTDTQYF
>TRBV29-1|.|.|TRBJ2-7
TGCAGCGTTGACCACGGCTTCGAGCAGTACTTC
CSVDHGFEQYF
>TRBV5-1|TRBD1|.|TRBJ1-2
TGCGCCAGCAGCTCACGGACAGGGCTGGGGTATGGCTACACCTTC
CASSSRTGLGYGYTF
>TRBV29-1|.|.|TRBJ2-7
TGCAGCGTTGCTCAAGGGGGGGAAGAGCAGTACTTC
CSVAQGGEEQYF
>TRBV28|.|.|TRBJ2-3
TGTGCCACCCAGGGGACAGATACGCAGTATTTT
CATQGTDTQYF
>TRBV7-8|.|once|TRBJ2-3
TGTGCCAGCACCCCCACGGGAGTAGTCACAGATACGCAGTATTTT
CASTPTGVVTDTQYF
>TRBV5-6|TRBD1|.|TRBJ1-4
TGTGCCAGCACTCGGGACAGGATCTTTGAAAAACTGTTTTTT
CASTRDRIFEKLFF
>TRBV5-4|.|.|TRBJ1-5
TGTGCCAGCAGCTTGGCCGGACACAATCAGCCCCAGCATTTT
CASSLAGHNQPQHF
>TRBV6-6|.|.|TRBJ1-5
TGTGCCAGCAGTCGAGACAGTCTCAATCAGCCCCAGCATTTT
CASSRDSLNQPQHF
>TRBV6-5|TRBD1|.|TRBJ1-1
TGTGCCAGCAGCTGGGGACAGAGCGCTTTCTTT
CASSWGQSAFF
>TRBV10-3|.|.|TRBJ1-1
TGTGCCATCAGTGAGTCTCGGGTTTACGGTGAAGCTTTCTTT
CAISESRVYGEAFF
>TRBV11-2|.|.|TRBJ2-1
TGTGCCAGCAGCGGGCTTCTTAGCCTCCCCTACAATGAGCAGTTCTTC
CASSGLLSLPYNEQFF
>TRBV10-1|.|.|TRBJ2-1
TGCGCCAGCAGTGATCCAGGGGTGAGGTACAATGAGCAGTTCTTC
CASSDPGVRYNEQFF
>TRBV2|TRBD1|.|TRBJ2-3
TGTGCCAGCAGTCCCCAAAGGACAGGGGTAGATACGCAGTATTTT
CASSPQRTGVDTQYF
>TRBV28|.|.|TRBJ2-7
TGTGCCAGCAGTTTAAGCTCCACAGGAATCTACGAGCAGTACTTC
CASSLSSTGIYEQYF
>TRBV11-1|TRBD1|.|TRBJ2-2
TGTGCCAGCAGCTTATACGCAGGGGGCACCGGGGAGCTGTTTTTT
CASSLYAGGTGELFF
>TRBV9|.|.|TRBJ1-1
TGTGCCAGCAGCGTAGGCGGGGGGATTGGCACTGAAGCTTTCTTT
CASSVGGGIGTEAFF
>TRBV14|.|.|TRBJ2-7
TGTGCCAGCAGCCCAAACTCCCCGGGGCCAGTCGAGCAGTACTTC
CASSPNSPGPVEQYF
>TRBV7-2|TRBD2|.|TRBJ2-2
TGTGCCAGCAGCTTAGGCCCCCTAGCGGGAGGTCAGGGGGAGCTGTTTTTT
CASSLGPLAGGQGELFF
>TRBV5-6|TRBD2|once|TRBJ2-5
TGTGCCAGCGCTGCCGGGAGGCGCGAGACCCAGTACTTC
CASAAGRRETQYF
>TRBV6-1|TRBD2|.|TRBJ2-3
TGTGCCAGCGGAATCGGGAGGGCCATAGATACGCAGTATTTT
CASGIGRAIDTQYF
>TRBV5-4|.|.|TRBJ1-1
TGTGCCAGCAGCTTGGGAGTTCTACCAAACACTGAAGCTTTCTTT
CASSLGVLPNTEAFF
>TRBV6-6|.|.|TRBJ1-2
TGTGCCAGCAGTTACCCGTCTGGCAGTCCCCCCTATGGCTACACCTTC
CASSYPSGSPPYGYTF
>TRBV6-1|.|.|TRBJ1-1
TGTGCCAGCAGTGTCCAATCGGCCGGGAACACTGAAGCTTTCTTT
CASSVQSAGNTEAFF
>TRBV5-4|.|.|TRBJ2-3
TGTGCCAGCAGCTTCCCCACAGACACAGATACGCAGTATTTT
CASSFPTDTDTQYF
>TRBV10-1|TRBD2|.|TRBJ2-1
TGCGCCAGCAGTGAGGGGATAGCGGGAGTGGGGCAGTTCTTC
CASSEGIAGVGQFF
>TRBV5-4|.|.|TRBJ2-2
TGTGCCAGCAGCTTCTCCGGACTTGACACCGGGGAGCTGTTTTTT
CASSFSGLDTGELFF
>TRBV6-5|TRBD1|.|TRBJ1-1
TGTGCCAGCAGTTTTGGACAGGCCACTGAAGCTTTCTTT
CASSFGQATEAFF
>TRBV5-8|.|.|TRBJ2-3
TGTGCCAGCAGCACTAGCACAGATACGCAGTATTTT
CASSTSTDTQYF
>TRBV19|TRBD1|.|TRBJ1-6
TGTGCCAGTAGTATTCCGCTGGGGACAGCTTATTCACCCCTCCACTTT
CASSIPLGTAYSPLHF
>TRBV5-1|.|.|TRBJ2-4
TGCGCCAGCAGCTTTAGTCGCGGCAAAAACATTCAGTACTTC
CASSFSRGKNIQYF
>TRBV5-1|.|once|TRBJ2-1
TGCGCCAGCAGCAGAGGGACGGGGAATAATGAGCAGTTCTTC
CASSRGTGNNEQFF
>TRBV30|.|.|TRBJ1-4
TGTGCCTGGAGTGTTGGAAGACTTAATGAAAAACTGTTTTTT
CAWSVGRLNEKLFF
>TRBV28|.|.|TRBJ2-4
TGTGCCAGCAGTTTGGCAGGCGACCGAGCCAAAAACATTCAGTACTTC
CASSLAGDRAKNIQYF
>TRBV7-2|TRBD1|.|TRBJ1-5
TGTGCCAGCAGCTTAAGGACAGGGAGTAATCAGCCCCAGCATTTT
CASSLRTGSNQPQHF
>TRBV25-1|.|.|TRBJ1-1
TGTGCCAGCCAGGGTAACACTGAAGCTTTCTTT
CASQGNTEAFF
>TRBV5-1|.|once|TRBJ1-3
TGCGCCAGCAGCTTGGCCGGCAGGTTAAACTCTGGAAACACCATATATTTT
CASSLAGRLNSGNTIYF
>TRBV11-2|.|.|TRBJ2-1
TGTGCCAGCAGCTCCCTAAGCCAGGGCCGGGGGTACAATGAGCAGTTCTTC
CASSSLSQGRGYNEQFF
>TRBV7-2|TRBD2|.|TRBJ2-7
TGTGCCAGCAGCTCACTCCGGACTAGCGATTACGAGCAGTACTTC
CASSSLRTSDYEQYF
>TRBV7-2|.|.|TRBJ1-2
TGTGCCAGCACCCCAGGGACGCAGGCGGCAATGTATGGCTACACCTTC
CASTPGTQAAMYGYTF
>TRBV9|TRBD1|.|TRBJ1-4
TGTGCCAGCAGCGTTGGACAGGATGAAAAACTGTTTTTT
CASSVGQDEKLFF
>TRBV7-2|TRBD2|.|TRBJ2-1
TGTGCCAGCAGCTTACACCGCGGGGGAAACAATGAGCAGTTCTTC
CASSLHRGGNNEQFF